What follows are 17 T cell receptor beta chains derived from one specimen sequenced in a study of blood T cell repertoires in COVID-19. Repertoires were generated with immunoSEQ multiplex PCR, while TCRdb's copy carries only in-frame clones and drops some. The top ten clones hold roughly 5% of a sample with around 95,000 clones, roughly nine tenths of them seen once. The material sequenced was peripheral blood. The receptors derive from a man aged 50 to 60 with acute or convalescent COVID-19.

The chain carries TRBV11-2 and TRBJ2-5, with 8 bases lining up with TRBD2. The CDR3 is 16 residues long. Germline V gene sequence: CDR1 SGHAT, CDR2 FQNNGV. J lost 1 base, V lost 1 base, and 5 bases had no gene match. CDR3 nucleotides: TGTGCCAGCAGCTTAGGAGCCACTAGCGGCCAAGAGACCCAGTACTTC. It translates to CASSLGATSGQETQYF.

This clone is a singleton in its sample. The V call is TRBV15, the J call TRBJ2-5; D is ambiguous. Germline V lookup: CDR1 LNHNV, CDR2 YYDKDF (reference sequence). The CDR3 consists of 15 residues. V was trimmed by 0 bases and J by 4 bases, leaving 12 bases between them. The CDR3 DNA sequence: TGTGCCACCAGCAGAGATATGGGCTTGGCAGAGACCCAGTACTTC. Its translation is CATSRDMGLAETQYF.

V and J are TRBV5-1 and TRBJ1-4, with 8 bases that match TRBD1. Germline V lookup: CDR1 SGHRS, CDR2 YFSETQ. J was trimmed by 3 bases and V by 5 bases; bases with no gene match: 3. The CDR3 consists of 14 residues. The CDR3 DNA follows: TGCGCCAGCAGTCAGGACAGGGCTAATGAAAAACTGTTTTTT. It is translated as CASSQDRANEKLFF.

The chain joins TRBV29-1 to TRBJ2-2; TRBD1 aligns across 8 bases. Germline values: CDR1 SQVTM, CDR2 ANQGSEA. The CDR3 length is 13 residues. Germline trimming cut 5 bases from V and 5 bases from J; bases unmatched to any gene: 4. The CDR3 sequence: CSVRGQGTGELFF. The CDR3 nucleotides are TGCAGCGTTCGTGGACAGGGTACCGGGGAGCTGTTTTTT.

The chain recombines TRBV19 with TRBJ2-7; D not resolved. Trimming shortened V by 4 bases and J by 2 bases, and 21 bases separated the two germline ends. Germline CDR1 reads LNHDA; CDR2 reads SQIVND (reference sequence). There are 17 residues in the CDR3. CDR3 sequence: CASSNFQAVGRPYEQYF. DNA for the CDR3: TGTGCCAGTAGTAATTTTCAAGCCGTGGGCAGACCCTACGAGCAGTACTTC.

V usage is TRBV6-1 and J usage is TRBJ2-3; 9 bases align to TRBD2. The CDR3 spans 15 residues. Unmatched junction bases numbered 2, after V lost 2 bases and J lost 2 bases. CDR1 is MNHNS and CDR2 is SASEGT in the germline V gene. The DNA of the CDR3 is TGTGCCAGCAGTGAACTAGCGGGGAACACAGATACGCAGTATTTT. Translation: CASSELAGNTDTQYF.

The chain couples TRBV25-1 to TRBJ1-2; a possible D gene is TRBD1 (5 bases). Looked up from germline, CDR1 is MGHDK and CDR2 is SYGVNS. This CDR3 has 13 amino acids. V was trimmed by 6 bases and J by 3 bases, leaving 11 bases between them. CDR3 DNA sequence: TGTGCCAGCAGGACAGACCGATACTATGGCTACACCTTC. Amino acid sequence: CASRTDRYYGYTF.

The genes are TRBV29-1 and TRBJ2-7, with TRBD1 matching over 7 bases. Trimming at V came to 6 bases and at J to 0 bases, leaving 8 bases not matched to a gene. CDR3 length equals 14 residues. CDR1 and CDR2 from the germline V gene are SQVTM and ANQGSEA. The CDR3 is CSVAGTVSSYEQYF. DNA for the CDR3: TGCAGCGTAGCCGGGACAGTAAGCTCCTACGAGCAGTACTTC.

The chain has TRBV11-2 and TRBJ2-1, with TRBD2 identical over 9 bases. Germline assignment: CDR1 SGHAT and CDR2 FQNNGV. The junction had 8 bases not matched to a gene; V was cut back by 5 bases and J by 0 bases. This CDR3 is built from 17 residues. The CDR3 loop is CASSPLAGTNSYNEQFF. CDR3 coding DNA: TGTGCCAGCAGCCCCCTAGCGGGGACAAACTCCTACAATGAGCAGTTCTTC.

This clone was recorded only once. The V call is TRBV5-1, the J call TRBJ1-2, with D unclear. CDR1 SGHRS and CDR2 YFSETQ come from the germline V gene. V lost 5 bases, J lost 1 base, and 9 bases lay in between. The CDR3 runs 13 residues. CDR3 in amino acids: CASRPGVNYGYTF. For the CDR3, the DNA is TGCGCCAGCAGACCCGGGGTTAACTATGGCTACACCTTC.

This chain uses TRBV19 with TRBJ1-5; TRBD1 is a possible D gene (6 bases). From germline, CDR1 is LNHDA and CDR2 SQIVND (reference sequence). The CDR3 covers 15 residues. Trimming pared 3 bases from V and 0 bases from J, leaving 9 bases between. CDR3 region: CASSMGHYSNQPQHF. CDR3 DNA: TGTGCCAGTAGTATGGGACATTATAGCAATCAGCCCCAGCATTTT.

This chain links TRBV18 with TRBJ2-1, with 7 bases fitting TRBD2. CDR3 length equals 16 residues. Per the germline V gene, CDR1 is KGHSH and CDR2 is LQKENI. Trimming cost V 4 bases and J 3 bases; bases outside gene matches: 9. CDR3 bases: TGTGCCAGCTCACAGTCAAAAGCGGGAATCTACAATGAGCAGTTCTTC. Protein: CASSQSKAGIYNEQFF. The full variable domain, in which reference TRBV18 and TRBJ2-1 provide the parts outside the CDR3, is NAGVMQNPRHLVRRRGQEARLRCSPMKGHSHVYWYRQLPEEGLKFMVYLQKENIIDESGMPKERFSAEFPKEGPSILRIQQVVRGDSAAYFCASSQSKAGIYNEQFFGPGTRLTVL.

Only a few counts were recorded for this clone. V is TRBV14 and J is TRBJ1-5; D not certain. Trimming left V 0 bases short and J 1 base short, with 7 bases between. The CDR3 covers 15 residues. Germline CDR1 and CDR2: SGHDN and FVKESK. The CDR3 loop is CASSQEARSNQPQHF. CDR3 sequence (DNA): TGTGCCAGCAGCCAAGAGGCCAGGAGCAATCAGCCCCAGCATTTT.

The V and J genes are TRBV29-1 and TRBJ1-4, with 10 bases identical to TRBD1. The V gene end was trimmed by 7 bases and the J gene end by 7 bases; junction bases not matched to a gene: 9. The germline V gene has CDR1 SQVTM and CDR2 ANQGSEA. The CDR3 contains 14 residues. The DNA of the CDR3 is TGCAGCGCCGTGGATTGGGACAGGGGTGAAAAACTGTTTTTT. Encoded protein: CSAVDWDRGEKLFF.

The J gene is TRBJ1-1, the V gene TRBV5-6, with TRBD1 identical over 8 bases. In germline, CDR1 is SGHDT, CDR2 YYEEEE. The CDR3 totals 15 residues. V dropped 4 bases and J dropped 5; count of bases not matched to a gene: 10. Here the CDR3 DNA reads TGTGCCAGCAGCGGAAGGACAGGGCATAGGACTGAAGCTTTCTTT. Translating gives CASSGRTGHRTEAFF. Combining the CDR3 with reference TRBV5-6 and TRBJ1-1 gives the whole variable domain DAGVTQSPTHLIKTRGQQVTLRCSPKSGHDTVSWYQQALGQGPQFIFQYYEEEERQRGNFPDRFSGHQFPNYSSELNVNALLLGDSALYLCASSGRTGHRTEAFFGQGTRLTVV.

The chain has TRBV6-2 or TRBV6-3 and TRBJ1-2; the D gene is possibly TRBD1 (6 bases). V lost 2 bases, J lost 0 bases, and 13 bases lay in between. The CDR3 runs to 16 residues. Germline lookup yields CDR1 MNHEY and CDR2 SVGEGT. The CDR3 DNA is TGTGCCAGCAGTTACCCTACGACAGGCACTAACTATGGCTACACCTTC. Protein sequence: CASSYPTTGTNYGYTF.

The chain links TRBV27 to TRBJ1-6; 9 bases align to TRBD1. The V gene's germline CDR1 is MNHEY and CDR2 SMNVEV (reference sequence). CDR3 size: 18 residues. V shed 2 bases, J shed 7 bases, and the junction held 12 bases outside the gene matches. CDR3 sequence (DNA): TGTGCCAGCAGTTTAGTGCCTTACCTGGGACAGGGAAATTCACCCCTCCACTTT. Translation gives CASSLVPYLGQGNSPLHF.